A selection of T cell receptor beta chains follows, all from one sample in a study of cytomegalovirus exposure and HLA in healthy donors. Clones were read by immunoSEQ multiplex PCR, and TCRdb kept only the in-frame ones, dropping some. The sample holds fewer than 250,000 clones, about nine tenths seen once. The sequenced material came from PBMCs. The source of these receptors is a woman under 30 in good health and CMV-seropositive. Each CDR3 is given with its conserved first and last residue.

v_call,cdr3_aa
TRBV19,CASSLTPGTEAFF
TRBV5-1,CASSPGGTAEAFF
TRBV28,CASSLLPGLNTEAFF
TRBV7-8,CASFPWEPEFGSTDTQYF
TRBV9,CASSPGTSDGTQYF
TRBV19,CASSIVRERAEQFF
TRBV11-1,CASSLIGTGITEAFF
TRBV11-2,CASGQGRNYGYTF
TRBV2,CASSEGGGGQPQHF
TRBV11-2,CASSPFQGARGEKLFF
TRBV2,CASSGRGKSASGMYEQYF
TRBV5-1,CASSFLTGSSYNEQFF
TRBV6-4,CASRGTSFTGELFF
TRBV4-1,CASSQAPGLARPDEQFF
TRBV6-5,CASSPQTGFGYTF
TRBV10-3,CAISGFLNQPQHF
TRBV9,CASSLQTSTDTQYF
TRBV2,CASTSSGGIAEAFF
TRBV28,CASSPALAGSYNEQFF
TRBV7-8,CASSLGPAGYWGYEQYF
TRBV6-1,CASITRVANGETQYF
TRBV5-1,CASSPGSGSGNTIYF
TRBV27,CASSSGQGRDEQFF
TRBV28,CASSLSSQGNYGYTF